The 29 T cell receptor beta chains presented below share a single source sample, sequenced in a study of T-cell reconstitution after alpha-beta-depleted transplantation in children. These receptors' targets are unknown. Unique molecular identifiers were incorporated when the TCRbeta library was constructed. One entry per CDR3 protein results from TCRdb running MiXCR on the PCR reads. The sample has fewer than 350,000 distinct CDR3 sequences; around 7.3% are singletons. Overall study results and limits: T-cell numbers and diversity, one year after transplant, stemmed largely from T cells that were newly produced.

The source was peripheral blood, collected 360 days after TCRalphabeta/CD19-depleted stem cell transplant. The receptor set was obtained from a female patient between 2 and 15 years old who had a stem cell transplant for Fanconi anemia, so the T cells may come from the graft donor.

In its sample, this clonotype ranks as medium-sized. DNA of the CDR3: TGCGCCAGCAGCTCTGGACTAGCAACGGATACGCAGTATTTT. Translated: CASSSGLATDTQYF. This chain links TRBV5-1 with TRBJ2-3, with 8 bases matching TRBD2. After removal of 3 bases from V and 6 bases from J, the junction contained 6 bases not matched to a gene. The germline gives CDR1 SGHRS, CDR2 YFSETQ. The CDR3 covers 14 residues.

CDR3 in amino acids: CASSSTGQGADGYTF. DNA for the CDR3: TGTGCCAGCAGCTCCACGGGACAGGGGGCGGATGGCTACACCTTC. V and J are TRBV7-6 and TRBJ1-2, with TRBD1 matching 12 bases. Germline lookup yields CDR1 SGHVS and CDR2 FNYEAQ. After removal of 4 bases from V and 6 bases from J, the junction contained 6 bases not matched to a gene. The CDR3 is made up of 15 amino acids. Looking up the rest from reference TRBV7-6 and TRBJ1-2 gives the full variable domain: GAGVSQSPRYKVTKRGQDVALRCDPISGHVSLYWYRQALGQGPEFLTYFNYEAQQDKSGLPNDRFSAERPEGSISTLTIQRTEQRDSAMYRCASSSTGQGADGYTFGSGTRLTVV.

The gene calls are TRBV11-2 and TRBJ2-3; 16 bases map to TRBD2. Germline assignment: CDR1 SGHAT and CDR2 FQNNGV. The CDR3 loop spans 18 amino acids. Trimming cost V 4 bases and J 6 bases; bases outside gene matches: 10. For the CDR3, the DNA is TGTGCCAGCAGCTCGGGACTAGCGGGGGGGCAGTCTGGTGATACGCAGTATTTT. Translating it yields CASSSGLAGGQSGDTQYF.

This clonotype has at least ten counts. The chain is built from TRBV20-1 and TRBJ1-5; 10 bases match TRBD1. CDR3 length: 17 residues. CDR1 is DFQATT and CDR2 is SNEGSKA in the germline V gene (reference sequence). V lost 0 bases to trimming and J lost 2 bases; unmatched junction nucleotides: 7. The CDR3 reads CSARDAAGTGGNQPQHF. CDR3 DNA sequence: TGCAGTGCTAGAGATGCCGCGGGGACAGGGGGCAATCAGCCCCAGCATTTT.

This clonotype appeared many times. J is TRBJ2-1 and V is TRBV18, with 11 positions matching TRBD1. This CDR3 region has 15 residues. Germline CDR1 and CDR2: KGHSH and LQKENI. The V gene end was trimmed by 4 bases and the J gene end by 9 bases; junction bases not matched to a gene: 8. The CDR3 DNA is TGTGCCAGCTCACACGGGACAGGGGGAGATGGTGAGCAGTTCTTC. It is translated as CASSHGTGGDGEQFF.

This clonotype showed up many times. The rearrangement uses TRBV29-1 and TRBJ1-2; 9 bases fit TRBD1. The V and J ends lost 7 bases and 8 bases, in that order; junction bases with no gene match: 8. Germline CDR1 is SQVTM and CDR2 is ANQGSEA. The CDR3 spans 12 residues. CDR3 loop: CSGYRGLGGYTF. CDR3 coding DNA: TGCAGCGGTTACAGGGGGCTCGGCGGCTACACCTTC.

This clonotype occurred a few times. This CDR3 reads CAIREGRNYGYTF. The DNA for the CDR3 is TGTGCCATCAGGGAGGGGCGCAACTATGGCTACACCTTC. The chain recombines TRBV10-3 with TRBJ1-2, with a tentative D call TRBD1 (5 bases). Trimming shortened V by 6 bases and J by 2 bases, and 10 bases separated the two germline ends. CDR1 and CDR2 (germline): ENHRY, SYGVKD. The CDR3 is made up of 13 amino acids.

The gene calls are TRBV7-9 and TRBJ2-3; D is possibly TRBD2 (6 bases). The germline V gene has CDR1 SEHNR and CDR2 FQNEAQ (reference sequence). This CDR3 is built from 13 residues. V was pared by 5 bases and J by 5 bases, with 11 bases between. DNA for the CDR3: TGTGCCAGCAGCGCAACGGGGGAAGATACGCAGTATTTT. This codes for CASSATGEDTQYF.

The V call is TRBV27, the J call TRBJ2-2, with 7 bases matching TRBD1. V lost 5 bases, J lost 4 bases, and 7 bases stayed unmatched. Per germline, CDR1 MNHEY and CDR2 SMNVEV (reference sequence). This CDR3 is built from 15 residues. The CDR3 loop is CASSKGPGGTGELFF. Written as DNA, the CDR3 is TGTGCCAGCAGTAAGGGCCCAGGGGGCACCGGGGAGCTGTTTTTT.

This clonotype occurred many times. The chain employs TRBV20-1 and TRBJ2-7; tentative D call: TRBD2 (5 bases). The CDR3 loop spans 15 amino acids. CDR1 and CDR2 from the germline V gene are DFQATT and SNEGSKA (reference sequence). Trimming shortened V by 2 bases and J by 0 bases, and 14 bases separated the two germline ends. The chain's CDR3 is CSARTGAGHSYEQYF. The CDR3 DNA follows: TGCAGTGCTAGAACGGGCGCGGGTCACTCCTACGAGCAGTACTTC.

This clonotype has a count of ten or more. The CDR3 DNA reads as TGCGCCAGCAGCCCACAGGGCAATCAGCCCCAGCATTTT. Its protein product is CASSPQGNQPQHF. The V call is TRBV5-1, the J call TRBJ1-5, with D tentatively TRBD1 (5 bases). The V and J ends lost 4 bases and 2 bases respectively, with 7 bases between them. The V gene's germline CDR1 is SGHRS and CDR2 YFSETQ. The CDR3 sequence is 13 residues long.

This clonotype was observed a handful of times. The chain joins TRBV6-1 to TRBJ2-3; D perhaps matches TRBD2 (5 bases). The CDR3 runs 14 residues. Trimming left V 6 bases short and J 1 base short, with 11 bases between. Germline V CDR1 and CDR2: MNHNS, SASEGT. CDR3: CASRSGPGTDTQYF. The CDR3 DNA is TGTGCCAGCAGAAGCGGTCCAGGCACAGATACGCAGTATTTT.

This clonotype was seen at least ten times. The chain employs TRBV13 and TRBJ2-2; D ambiguous. The V and J ends lost 3 bases and 3 bases respectively, with 14 bases between them. The CDR3 has 16 amino acids. Germline V lookup: CDR1 PRHDT, CDR2 FYEKMQ (reference sequence). The CDR3 DNA sequence: TGTGCCAGCAGCTTCCAAGACTGGGCTGACACCGGGGAGCTGTTTTTT. Amino acid sequence: CASSFQDWADTGELFF.

V usage is TRBV2 and J usage is TRBJ1-2; D gene uncertain. The CDR3 has 14 residues. Trimming took 6 bases from V and 6 from J, leaving 17 bases between them. Looked up from germline, CDR1 is SNHLY and CDR2 is FYNNEI. The CDR3 bases are TGTGCCAGCAGACGGACTTCTTATGGGAATGGCTACACCTTC. This sequence encodes CASRRTSYGNGYTF.

This clonotype was found many times. The chain recombines TRBV21-1 with TRBJ2-7. TRBV21-1 is tagged as a pseudogene. The CDR3 runs 12 residues. In nucleotides, the CDR3 is TGTGCCAGCAGCAAAGAAACCCACGAGCAGTACTTC. It specifies CASSKETHEQYF.

The chain joins TRBV14 to TRBJ2-3; the D call may be TRBD1 or TRBD2 (5 bases each). CDR1 SGHDN and CDR2 FVKESK come from the germline V gene. The CDR3 totals 17 residues. Deletions cut 2 bases from V and 5 bases from J, with 20 bases between. DNA for the CDR3: TGTGCCAGCAGCCAATCAAGGGACCCCAGGAGAATAGATACGCAGTATTTT. Translated: CASSQSRDPRRIDTQYF.

This clonotype was counted between two and nine times. The rearrangement links TRBV6-5 to TRBJ1-1; perhaps TRBD1 as D (5 bases). Trimming took off 6 bases at V and 4 bases at J, with 15 bases between the two ends. CDR1 is MNHEY and CDR2 is SVGAGI in the germline V gene. The CDR3 spans 14 residues. This CDR3 is CASSLTGGTTEAFF. CDR3 DNA: TGTGCCAGCAGCCTTACGGGGGGAACCACTGAAGCTTTCTTT.

This clonotype was counted between two and nine times. This chain joins TRBV18 and TRBJ2-5; D not resolved. V was clipped by 2 bases and J by 5 bases, with 9 bases between them. The CDR3 runs 13 residues. Looked up from germline, CDR1 is KGHSH and CDR2 is LQKENI. The CDR3 loop reads CASSPGVAETQYF. CDR3 nucleotides: TGTGCCAGCTCACCAGGGGTTGCGGAGACCCAGTACTTC.

This clonotype was recorded many times. The V call is TRBV12-3 or TRBV12-4, the J call TRBJ2-7, with D possibly called TRBD1 or TRBD2 (6 bases each). Trimming pared 8 bases from V and 2 bases from J, leaving 13 bases between. The CDR3 has 13 residues. The CDR3 protein is CASGSRDTYEQYF. In DNA, the CDR3 is TGTGCCAGCGGTTCGCGGGACACCTACGAGCAGTACTTC.

This clonotype was detected ten times or more. The rearrangement uses TRBV4-2 and TRBJ2-5; 9 bases fit TRBD2. From germline, CDR1 is LGHNA and CDR2 YNFKEQ. The CDR3 sequence is 16 residues long. The trim removed 0 bases at V and 6 bases at J, leaving 8 bases unmatched. CDR3 region: CASSQEGAGLAKTQYF. CDR3 DNA: TGTGCCAGCAGCCAAGAAGGGGCGGGACTAGCAAAGACCCAGTACTTC.

This clonotype appeared a few times. The V and J genes are TRBV4-3 and TRBJ2-6; D uncertain. Looked up from germline, CDR1 is LGHNA and CDR2 is YSLEER. This CDR3 is 16 amino acids long. Trimming pared 3 bases from V and 2 bases from J, leaving 11 bases between. The DNA of the CDR3 is TGCGCCAGCAGCCACGCCACCCCCCCTGGGGCCAACGTCCTGACTTTC. Amino acid sequence: CASSHATPPGANVLTF.

This clonotype was picked up a small number of times. V gene TRBV19 combines with J gene TRBJ2-1; unclear D gene. Germline lookup yields CDR1 LNHDA and CDR2 SQIVND (reference sequence). The CDR3 totals 15 residues. V lost 5 bases, J lost 2 bases, and 13 bases lay in between. CDR3 sequence reads: CASSSPLVTYNEQFF. CDR3 nucleotide sequence: TGTGCCAGTAGTTCGCCGCTGGTGACCTACAATGAGCAGTTCTTC. Looking up the rest from reference TRBV19 and TRBJ2-1 gives the full variable domain: DGGITQSPKYLFRKEGQNVTLSCEQNLNHDAMYWYRQDPGQGLRLIYYSQIVNDFQKGDIAEGYSVSREKKESFPLTVTSAQKNPTAFYLCASSSPLVTYNEQFFGPGTRLTVL.

This clonotype was recorded at least ten times. The chain employs TRBV5-1 and TRBJ2-7; 8 nucleotides align to TRBD2. CDR1 is SGHRS, CDR2 YFSETQ, per germline. The CDR3 is 13 amino acids. After removal of 5 bases from V and 8 bases from J, the junction contained 9 bases not matched to a gene. The CDR3 here is CASSLERERQQYF. DNA of the CDR3: TGCGCCAGCAGTCTCGAGCGGGAGCGCCAGCAGTACTTC.

There are many counts of this clonotype. The chain recombines TRBV5-8 with TRBJ2-7, with D unclear. From germline, CDR1 is SGHTS and CDR2 YDEGEE. Trimming pared 2 bases from V and 13 bases from J, leaving 13 bases between. This CDR3 has 11 residues. The CDR3 DNA reads TGTGCCAGCAGCTTAGGACCGACGCCTTACTTC. Translating gives CASSLGPTPYF.

This clonotype was seen a few times. The V call is TRBV24-1, the J call TRBJ2-1, with D tentatively TRBD2 (5 bases). V was trimmed by 6 bases and J by 6 bases, leaving 14 bases between them. The germline V gene encodes CDR1 KGHDR and CDR2 SFDVKD. This CDR3 contains 14 residues. CDR3 in amino acids: CATSRLAIPNEQFF. The CDR3 DNA reads TGTGCCACCAGTCGTCTAGCCATTCCCAATGAGCAGTTCTTC.

This clonotype has just a few counts. The rearrangement uses TRBV20-1 and TRBJ2-7; a weak D match, TRBD1 (5 bases). The V end lost 6 bases, the J end lost 2 bases, and 17 bases lay between the germline ends. The CDR3 consists of 14 residues. Germline V lookup: CDR1 DFQATT, CDR2 SNEGSKA (reference sequence). CDR3 in amino acids: CSATSMGRAYEQYF. The CDR3, as DNA: TGCAGTGCCACTTCTATGGGCAGGGCCTACGAGCAGTACTTC.

This clonotype has ten or more counts. V and J are TRBV12-3 or TRBV12-4 and TRBJ2-2; 8 positions match TRBD1. Trimming took 6 bases from V and 6 from J; bases not matched to a gene: 3. This CDR3 contains 13 residues. CDR3 nucleotides: TGTGCCAGCAGCCCGACAGGGGCCGGGGAGCTGTTTTTT. Protein: CASSPTGAGELFF.

This chain connects TRBV6-2 or TRBV6-3 to TRBJ1-5; 9 bases agree with TRBD1. The CDR3 runs to 14 residues. Germline V CDR1 and CDR2: MNHEY, SVGEGT. J was trimmed by 2 bases and V by 6 bases; bases with no gene match: 2. The CDR3 region has the DNA TGTGCCAGCAGGAGGACAGGGGGCAATCAGCCCCAGCATTTT. Its protein is CASRRTGGNQPQHF.

This clonotype was recorded at least ten times. The genes are TRBV6-2 or TRBV6-3 and TRBJ2-7; possibly TRBD1 for D (6 bases). This CDR3 contains 17 residues. Trimming shortened V by 7 bases and J by 1 base, and 23 bases separated the two germline ends. Germline assignment: CDR1 MNHEY and CDR2 SVGEGT. The CDR3 protein is CASNLRQAPGISYEQYV. The CDR3 coding sequence is TGTGCCAGCAACCTAAGACAGGCCCCCGGGATTTCCTACGAGCAGTACGTC.